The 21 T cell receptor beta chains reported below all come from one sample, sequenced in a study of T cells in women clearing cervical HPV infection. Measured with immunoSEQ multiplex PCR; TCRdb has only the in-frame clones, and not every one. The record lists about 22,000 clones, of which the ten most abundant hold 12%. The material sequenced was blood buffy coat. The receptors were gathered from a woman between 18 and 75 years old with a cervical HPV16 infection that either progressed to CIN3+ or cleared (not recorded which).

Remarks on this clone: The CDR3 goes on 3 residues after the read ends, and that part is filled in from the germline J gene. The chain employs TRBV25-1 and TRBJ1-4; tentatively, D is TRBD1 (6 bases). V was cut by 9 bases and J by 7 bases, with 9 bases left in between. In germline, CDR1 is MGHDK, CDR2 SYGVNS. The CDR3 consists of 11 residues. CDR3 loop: CARQGGEKLFF. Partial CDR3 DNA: TGTGCCAGACAGGGCGGTGAAAAA.

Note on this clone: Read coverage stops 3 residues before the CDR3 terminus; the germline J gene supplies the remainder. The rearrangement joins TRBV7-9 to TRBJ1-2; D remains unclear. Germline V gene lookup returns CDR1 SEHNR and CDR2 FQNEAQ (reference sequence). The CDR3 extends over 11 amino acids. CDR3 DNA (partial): TGTGCCAGCAGCTACTTAGAAGTC. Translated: CASSYLEV. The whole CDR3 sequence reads CASSYLEVYTF.

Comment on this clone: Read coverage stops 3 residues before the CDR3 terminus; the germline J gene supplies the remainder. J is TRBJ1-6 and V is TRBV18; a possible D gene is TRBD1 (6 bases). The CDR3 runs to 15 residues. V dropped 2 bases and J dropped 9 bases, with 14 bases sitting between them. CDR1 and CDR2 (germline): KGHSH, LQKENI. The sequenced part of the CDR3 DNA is TGTGCCAGCTCACCAAACAGGGAAGGCGGTTCACCC. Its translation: CASSPNREGGSP. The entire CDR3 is CASSPNREGGSPLHF.

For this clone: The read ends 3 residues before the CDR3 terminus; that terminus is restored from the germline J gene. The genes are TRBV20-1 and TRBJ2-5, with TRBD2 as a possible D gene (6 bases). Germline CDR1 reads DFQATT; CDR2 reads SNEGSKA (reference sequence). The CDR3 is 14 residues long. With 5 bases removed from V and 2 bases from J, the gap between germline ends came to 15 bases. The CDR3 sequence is CSAQARGTQETQYF. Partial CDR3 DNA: TGCAGTGCTCAAGCTCGGGGGACTCAAGAGACC.

CDR3 sequence: CAWTTGLSNQPQHF. The part of the CDR3 DNA that was read is TGTGCCTGGACCACAGGATTAAGCAATCAGCCC. The chain employs TRBV30 and TRBJ1-5, with D possibly being TRBD1 (5 bases). The CDR3 is cut off 3 residues early in the read; its end comes from the germline J gene. Looked up from germline, CDR1 is GTSNPN and CDR2 is SVGIG (reference sequence). Deletions cut 4 bases from V and 1 base from J, with 11 bases between. The CDR3 sequence is 14 residues long.

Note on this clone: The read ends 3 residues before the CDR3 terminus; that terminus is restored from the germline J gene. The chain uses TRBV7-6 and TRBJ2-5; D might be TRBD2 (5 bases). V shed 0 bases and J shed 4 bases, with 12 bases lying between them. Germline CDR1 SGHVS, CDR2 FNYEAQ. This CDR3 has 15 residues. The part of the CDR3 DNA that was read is TGTGCCAGCAGCTTAGCGGAGCGGTGGGGAGAGACC. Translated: CASSLAERWGET. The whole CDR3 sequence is CASSLAERWGETQYF.

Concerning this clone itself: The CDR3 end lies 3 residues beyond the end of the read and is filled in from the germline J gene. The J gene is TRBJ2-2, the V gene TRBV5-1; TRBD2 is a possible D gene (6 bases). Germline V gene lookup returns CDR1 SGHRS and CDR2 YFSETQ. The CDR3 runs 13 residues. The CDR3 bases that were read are TGCGCCAGCCGATCGGGGGAAGATTCACCG. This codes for CASRSGEDSP. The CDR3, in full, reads CASRSGEDSPLFF.

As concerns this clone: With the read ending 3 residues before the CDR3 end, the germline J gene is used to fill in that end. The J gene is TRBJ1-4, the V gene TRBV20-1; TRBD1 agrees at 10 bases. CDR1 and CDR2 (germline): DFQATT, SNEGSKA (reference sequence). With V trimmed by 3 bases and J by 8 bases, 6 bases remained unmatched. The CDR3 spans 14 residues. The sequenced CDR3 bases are TGCAGTGCTAGCCTGACAGGGGGCGGGGAAAAA. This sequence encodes CSASLTGGGEK. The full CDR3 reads CSASLTGGGEKLFF.

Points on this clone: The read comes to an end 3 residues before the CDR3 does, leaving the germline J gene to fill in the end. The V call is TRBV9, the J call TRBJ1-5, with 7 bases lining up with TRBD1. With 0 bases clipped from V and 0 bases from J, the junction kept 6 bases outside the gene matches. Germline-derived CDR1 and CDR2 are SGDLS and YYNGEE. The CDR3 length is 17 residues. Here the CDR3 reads CASSVDPGQYSNQPQHF. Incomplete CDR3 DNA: TGTGCCAGCAGCGTAGATCCGGGACAGTATAGCAATCAGCCC.

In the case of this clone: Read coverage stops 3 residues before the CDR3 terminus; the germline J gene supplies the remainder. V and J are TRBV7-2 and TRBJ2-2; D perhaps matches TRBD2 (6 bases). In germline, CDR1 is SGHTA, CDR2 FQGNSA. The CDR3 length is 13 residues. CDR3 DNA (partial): TGTGCCAGCAGCTTAAGGAGGGGTGAAAAG. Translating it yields CASSLRRGEK. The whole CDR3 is CASSLRRGEKLFF.

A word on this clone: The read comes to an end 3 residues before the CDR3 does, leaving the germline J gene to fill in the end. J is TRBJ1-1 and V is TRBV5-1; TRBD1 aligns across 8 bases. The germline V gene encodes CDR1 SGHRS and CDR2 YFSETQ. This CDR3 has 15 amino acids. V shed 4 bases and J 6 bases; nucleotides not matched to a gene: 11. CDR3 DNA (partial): TGCGCCAGCAGCCCATCGACAGGGGACGTGGCTGAA. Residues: CASSPSTGDVAE. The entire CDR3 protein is CASSPSTGDVAEAFF.

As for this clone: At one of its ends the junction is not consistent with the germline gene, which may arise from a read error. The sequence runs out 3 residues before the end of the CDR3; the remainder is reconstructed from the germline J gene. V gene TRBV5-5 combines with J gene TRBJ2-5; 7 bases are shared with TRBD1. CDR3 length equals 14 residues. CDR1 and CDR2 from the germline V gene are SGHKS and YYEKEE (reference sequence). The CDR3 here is CASSGGQSQGTQYF. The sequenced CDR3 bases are TGTGCCAGCAGCGGGGGACAGTCCCAAGGGACC.

The chain's CDR3 is CATSVTGSSNEQFF. Incomplete CDR3 DNA: TGTGCCACCAGTGTGACAGGGAGCAGCAATGAG. The chain couples TRBV24-1 to TRBJ2-1, with 7 bases aligning to TRBD1. The CDR3 is cut off 3 residues early in the read; its end comes from the germline J gene. CDR1 and CDR2 from the germline V gene are KGHDR and SFDVKD. The CDR3 sequence is 14 residues long. Trimming at V came to 5 bases and at J to 6 bases, leaving 6 bases not matched to a gene.

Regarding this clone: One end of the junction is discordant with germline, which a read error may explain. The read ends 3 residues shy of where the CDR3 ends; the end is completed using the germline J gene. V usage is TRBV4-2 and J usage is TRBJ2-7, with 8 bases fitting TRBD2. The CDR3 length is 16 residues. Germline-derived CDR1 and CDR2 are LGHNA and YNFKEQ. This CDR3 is CASSRELTSGSYEQYF. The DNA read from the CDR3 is TGCGCCAGCAGCCGCGAGCTCACTAGCGGAAGCTACGAG.

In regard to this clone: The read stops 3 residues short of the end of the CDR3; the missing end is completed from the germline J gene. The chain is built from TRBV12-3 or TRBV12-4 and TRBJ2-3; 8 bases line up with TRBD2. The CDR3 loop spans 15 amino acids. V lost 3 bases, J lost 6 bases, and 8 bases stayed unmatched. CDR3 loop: CASSFSSGSIDTQYF. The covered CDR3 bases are TGTGCCAGCAGTTTCTCAAGCGGGAGCATTGATACG.

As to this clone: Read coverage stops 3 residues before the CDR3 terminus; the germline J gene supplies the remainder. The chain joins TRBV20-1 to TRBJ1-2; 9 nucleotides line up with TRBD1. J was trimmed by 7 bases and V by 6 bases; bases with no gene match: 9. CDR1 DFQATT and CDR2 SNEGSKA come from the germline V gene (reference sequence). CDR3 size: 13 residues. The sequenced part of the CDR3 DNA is TGCAGTGCCACCAAGGACAGGGGAATTGGC. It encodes CSATKDRGIG. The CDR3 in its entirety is CSATKDRGIGYTF.

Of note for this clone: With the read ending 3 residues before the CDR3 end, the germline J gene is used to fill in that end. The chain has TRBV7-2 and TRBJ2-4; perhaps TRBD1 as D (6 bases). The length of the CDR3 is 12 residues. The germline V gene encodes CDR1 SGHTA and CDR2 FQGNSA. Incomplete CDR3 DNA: TGTGCCAGCAGTGTACAGGGTTTTGGT. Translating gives CASSVQGFG. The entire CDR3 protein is CASSVQGFGQYF.

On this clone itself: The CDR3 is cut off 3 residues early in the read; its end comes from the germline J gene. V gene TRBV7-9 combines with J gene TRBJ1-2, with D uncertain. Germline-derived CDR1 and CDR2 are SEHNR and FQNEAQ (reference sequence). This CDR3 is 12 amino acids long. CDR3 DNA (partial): TGTGCCAGCACCGAAACCTCGGGTACC. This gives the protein CASTETSGT. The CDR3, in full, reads CASTETSGTYTF.

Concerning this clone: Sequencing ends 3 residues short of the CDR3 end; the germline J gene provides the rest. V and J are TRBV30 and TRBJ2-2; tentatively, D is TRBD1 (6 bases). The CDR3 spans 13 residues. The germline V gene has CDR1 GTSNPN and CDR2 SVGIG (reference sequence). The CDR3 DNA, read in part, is TGTGCCTGGAAGGACAGTAATAATTCACCG. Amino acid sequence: CAWKDSNNSP. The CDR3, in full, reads CAWKDSNNSPLFF.

CDR3 DNA, as far as it was read: TGTGCCAGCAGTCGGACAGGGGGGAGAACTAATGAAAAA. This translates into CASSRTGGRTNEK. The full CDR3 reads CASSRTGGRTNEKLFF. This sequence joins TRBV2 and TRBJ1-4, with TRBD1 matching over 10 bases. The read ends 3 residues shy of where the CDR3 ends; the end is completed using the germline J gene. Germline CDR1 is SNHLY and CDR2 is FYNNEI. With 5 bases clipped from V and 1 base from J, the junction kept 4 bases outside the gene matches. This CDR3 is 16 amino acids long.

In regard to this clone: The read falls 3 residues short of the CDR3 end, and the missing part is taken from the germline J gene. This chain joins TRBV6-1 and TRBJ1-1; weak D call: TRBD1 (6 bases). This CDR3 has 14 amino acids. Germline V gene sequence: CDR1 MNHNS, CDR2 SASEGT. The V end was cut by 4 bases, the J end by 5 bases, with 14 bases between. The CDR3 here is CASSALQGETEAFF. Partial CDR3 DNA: TGTGCCAGCAGTGCCTTACAGGGTGAGACTGAA.